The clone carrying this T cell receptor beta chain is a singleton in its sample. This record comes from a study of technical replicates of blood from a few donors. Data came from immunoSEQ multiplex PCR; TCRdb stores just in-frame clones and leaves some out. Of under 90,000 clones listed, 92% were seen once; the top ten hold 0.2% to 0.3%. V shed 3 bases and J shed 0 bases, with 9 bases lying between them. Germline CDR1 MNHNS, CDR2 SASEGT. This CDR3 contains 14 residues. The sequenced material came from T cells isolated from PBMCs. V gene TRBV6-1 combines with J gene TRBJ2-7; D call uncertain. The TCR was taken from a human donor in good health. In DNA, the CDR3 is TGTGCCAGCAGTGACAGTGTGATCTCCTACGAGCAGTACTTC. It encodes CASSDSVISYEQYF.